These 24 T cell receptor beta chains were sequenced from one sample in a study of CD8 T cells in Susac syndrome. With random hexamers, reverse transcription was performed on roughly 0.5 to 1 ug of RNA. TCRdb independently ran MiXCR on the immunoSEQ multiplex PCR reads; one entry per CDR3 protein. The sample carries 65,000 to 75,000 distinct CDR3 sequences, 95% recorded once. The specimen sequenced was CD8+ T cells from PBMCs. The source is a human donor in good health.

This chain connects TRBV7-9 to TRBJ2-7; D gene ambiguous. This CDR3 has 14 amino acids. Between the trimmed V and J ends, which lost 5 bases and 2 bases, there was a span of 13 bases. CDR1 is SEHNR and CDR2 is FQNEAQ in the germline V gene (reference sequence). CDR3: CASSRPGSTYEQYF. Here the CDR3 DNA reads TGTGCCAGCAGCCGCCCCGGGTCGACCTACGAGCAGTACTTC.

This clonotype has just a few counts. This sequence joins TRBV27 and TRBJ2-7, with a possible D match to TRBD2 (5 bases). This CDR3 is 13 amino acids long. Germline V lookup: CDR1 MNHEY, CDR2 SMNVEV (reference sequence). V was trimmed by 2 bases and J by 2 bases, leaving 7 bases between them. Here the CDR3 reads CASSLTGTYEQYF. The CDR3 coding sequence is TGTGCCAGCAGTTTAACGGGGACCTACGAGCAGTACTTC.

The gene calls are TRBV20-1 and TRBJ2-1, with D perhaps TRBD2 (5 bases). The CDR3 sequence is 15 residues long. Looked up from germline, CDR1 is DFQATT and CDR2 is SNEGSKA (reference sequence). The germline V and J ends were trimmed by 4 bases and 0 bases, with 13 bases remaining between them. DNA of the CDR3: TGCAGTGCTAATGGGCGGGTCTTCTCCTACAATGAGCAGTTCTTC. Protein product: CSANGRVFSYNEQFF.

The CDR3 nucleotides are TGTGCCAGCAGACAGGGGATCGCTGGCTACACCTTC. Encoded protein: CASRQGIAGYTF. The chain links TRBV28 to TRBJ1-2; 7 bases align to TRBD1. Trimming removed 6 bases from V and 7 bases from J; junction bases left unmatched: 5. The CDR3 runs 12 residues. The germline V gene encodes CDR1 MDHEN and CDR2 SYDVKM.

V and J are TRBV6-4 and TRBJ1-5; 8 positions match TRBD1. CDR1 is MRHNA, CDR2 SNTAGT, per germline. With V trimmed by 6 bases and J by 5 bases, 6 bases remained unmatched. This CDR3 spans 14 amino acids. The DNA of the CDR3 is TGTGCCAGCAGCGAGACAGGGGATCATCAGCCCCAGCATTTT. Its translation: CASSETGDHQPQHF.

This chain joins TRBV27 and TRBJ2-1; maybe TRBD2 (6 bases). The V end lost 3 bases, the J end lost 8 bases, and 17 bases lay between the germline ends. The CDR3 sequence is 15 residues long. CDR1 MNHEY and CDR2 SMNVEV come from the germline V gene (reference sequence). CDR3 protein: CASSFPRGGSDEQFF. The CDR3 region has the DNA TGTGCCAGCAGTTTCCCCCGCGGAGGGAGCGATGAGCAGTTCTTC.

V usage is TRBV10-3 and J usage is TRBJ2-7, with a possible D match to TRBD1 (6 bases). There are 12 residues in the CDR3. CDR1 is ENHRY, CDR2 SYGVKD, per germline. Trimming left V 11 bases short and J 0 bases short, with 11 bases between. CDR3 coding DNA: TGTGCCTCCATGGGGGCCTCCTACGAGCAGTACGTC. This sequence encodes CASMGASYEQYV.

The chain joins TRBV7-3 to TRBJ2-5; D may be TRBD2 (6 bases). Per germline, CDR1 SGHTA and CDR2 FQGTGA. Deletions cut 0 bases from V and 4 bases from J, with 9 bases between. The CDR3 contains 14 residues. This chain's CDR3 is CASSLTAGTETQYF. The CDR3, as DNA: TGTGCCAGCAGCTTAACGGCGGGGACAGAGACCCAGTACTTC.

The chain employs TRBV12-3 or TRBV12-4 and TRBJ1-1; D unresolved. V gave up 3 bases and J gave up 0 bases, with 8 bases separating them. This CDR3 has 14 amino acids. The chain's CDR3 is CASSLHSLNTEAFF. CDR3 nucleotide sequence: TGTGCCAGCAGTTTGCACTCTTTGAACACTGAAGCTTTCTTT.

The CDR3 DNA reads TGTGCCAGCAGCACTTTGGGGGACGGGTCACCCCTCCACTTT. As protein: CASSTLGDGSPLHF. The chain has TRBV6-2 or TRBV6-3 and TRBJ1-6; weak D call: TRBD1 (5 bases). The CDR3 totals 14 residues. The ends were cut back, 6 bases at V and 10 bases at J, with 16 bases in the middle. CDR1 is MNHEY and CDR2 is SVGEGT in the germline V gene.

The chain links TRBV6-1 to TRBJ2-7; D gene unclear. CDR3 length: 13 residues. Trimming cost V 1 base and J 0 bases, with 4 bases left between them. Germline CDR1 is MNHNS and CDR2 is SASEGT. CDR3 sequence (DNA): TGTGCCAGCAGTGAAGAGATCTCCTACGAGCAGTACTTC. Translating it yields CASSEEISYEQYF.

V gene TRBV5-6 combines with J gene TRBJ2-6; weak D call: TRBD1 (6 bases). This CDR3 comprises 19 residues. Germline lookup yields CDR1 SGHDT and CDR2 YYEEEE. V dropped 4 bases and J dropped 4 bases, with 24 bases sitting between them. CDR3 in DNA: TGTGCCAGCAGCGCGGACCCGGGACACTCGTCAAGGGGGGCCAACGTCCTGACTTTC. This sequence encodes CASSADPGHSSRGANVLTF. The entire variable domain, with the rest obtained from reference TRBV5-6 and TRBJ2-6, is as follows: DAGVTQSPTHLIKTRGQQVTLRCSPKSGHDTVSWYQQALGQGPQFIFQYYEEEERQRGNFPDRFSGHQFPNYSSELNVNALLLGDSALYLCASSADPGHSSRGANVLTFGAGSRLTVL.

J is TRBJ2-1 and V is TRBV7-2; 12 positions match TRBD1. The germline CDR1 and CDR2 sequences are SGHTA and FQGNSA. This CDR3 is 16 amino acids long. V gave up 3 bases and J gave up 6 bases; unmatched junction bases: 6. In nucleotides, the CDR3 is TGTGCCAGCAGCTTTCCGGGACAGGGGGCATTCAATGAGCAGTTCTTC. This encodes CASSFPGQGAFNEQFF.

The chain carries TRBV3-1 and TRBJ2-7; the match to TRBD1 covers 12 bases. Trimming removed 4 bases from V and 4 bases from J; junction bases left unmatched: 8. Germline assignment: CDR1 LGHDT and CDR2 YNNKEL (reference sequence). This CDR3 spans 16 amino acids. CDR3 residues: CASSPYGTGGEYEQYF. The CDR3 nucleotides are TGTGCCAGCAGCCCCTACGGGACAGGGGGCGAGTACGAGCAGTACTTC.

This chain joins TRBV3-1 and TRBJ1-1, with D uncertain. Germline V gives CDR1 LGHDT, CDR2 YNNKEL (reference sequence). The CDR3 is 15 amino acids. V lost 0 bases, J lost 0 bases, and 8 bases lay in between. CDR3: CASSQEAAMNTEAFF. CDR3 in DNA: TGTGCCAGCAGCCAAGAGGCAGCGATGAACACTGAAGCTTTCTTT.

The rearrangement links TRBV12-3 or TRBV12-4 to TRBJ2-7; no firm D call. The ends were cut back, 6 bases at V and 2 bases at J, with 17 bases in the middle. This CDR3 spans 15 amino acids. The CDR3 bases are TGTGCCAGCAGCCCAATACGTACTCATACCTACGAGCAGTACTTC. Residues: CASSPIRTHTYEQYF.

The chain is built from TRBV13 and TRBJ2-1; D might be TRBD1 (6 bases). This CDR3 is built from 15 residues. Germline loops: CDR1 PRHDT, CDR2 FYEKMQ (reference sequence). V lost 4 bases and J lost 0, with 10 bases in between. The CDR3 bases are TGTGCCAGCAGCTCGCAGGGGAGCTCCTACAATGAGCAGTTCTTC. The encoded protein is CASSSQGSSYNEQFF.

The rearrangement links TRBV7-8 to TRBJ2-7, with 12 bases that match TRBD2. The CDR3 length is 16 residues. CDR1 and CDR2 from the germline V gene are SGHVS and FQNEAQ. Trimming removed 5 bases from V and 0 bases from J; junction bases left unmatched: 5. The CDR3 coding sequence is TGTGCCAGCAGCCCACTAGCGGGGGGTCTCTCCTACGAGCAGTACGTC. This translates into CASSPLAGGLSYEQYV.

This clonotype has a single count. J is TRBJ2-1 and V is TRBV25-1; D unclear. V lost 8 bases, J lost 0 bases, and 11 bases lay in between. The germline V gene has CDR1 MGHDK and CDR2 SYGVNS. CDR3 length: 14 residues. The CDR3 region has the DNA TGTGCCAGCGAAGATTTTAGCTCCTACAATGAGCAGTTCTTC. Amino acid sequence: CASEDFSSYNEQFF.

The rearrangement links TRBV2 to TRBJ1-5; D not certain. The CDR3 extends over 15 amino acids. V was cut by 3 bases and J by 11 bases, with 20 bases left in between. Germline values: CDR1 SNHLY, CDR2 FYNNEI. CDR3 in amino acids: CASSEVGPPLATQHF. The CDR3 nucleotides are TGTGCCAGCAGTGAGGTTGGTCCCCCCCTCGCGACCCAGCATTTT.

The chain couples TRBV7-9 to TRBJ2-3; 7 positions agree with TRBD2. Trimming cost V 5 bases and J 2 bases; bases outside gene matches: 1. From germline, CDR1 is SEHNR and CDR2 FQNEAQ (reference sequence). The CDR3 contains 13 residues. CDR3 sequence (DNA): TGTGCCAGCAGCGGGACTACCACAGATACGCAGTATTTT. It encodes CASSGTTTDTQYF.

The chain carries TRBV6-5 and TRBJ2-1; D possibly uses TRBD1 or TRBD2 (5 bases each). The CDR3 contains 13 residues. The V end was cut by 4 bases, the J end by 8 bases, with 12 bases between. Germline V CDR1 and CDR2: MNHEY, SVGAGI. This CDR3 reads CASSWDHWDEQFF. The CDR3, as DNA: TGTGCCAGCAGTTGGGACCACTGGGATGAGCAGTTCTTC.

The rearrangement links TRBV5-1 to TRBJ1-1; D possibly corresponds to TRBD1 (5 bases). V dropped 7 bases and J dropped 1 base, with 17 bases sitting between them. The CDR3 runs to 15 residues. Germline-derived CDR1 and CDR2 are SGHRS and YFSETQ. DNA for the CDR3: TGCGCCAGCGGACACGGGGCGAACTGGAACACTGAAGCTTTCTTT. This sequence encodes CASGHGANWNTEAFF.

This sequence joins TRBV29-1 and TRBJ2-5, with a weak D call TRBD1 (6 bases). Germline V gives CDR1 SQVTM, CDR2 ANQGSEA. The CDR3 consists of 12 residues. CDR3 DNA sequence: TGCACCGTGCCGGGGCAGGGGGAGACCCAGTACTTC. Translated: CTVPGQGETQYF.